This entry lists 26 T cell receptor beta chains sequenced from one sample in a study of technical replicates of blood from a few donors. The data were produced by immunoSEQ multiplex PCR, yet TCRdb's version contains in-frame clones alone and is incomplete. The sample carries around 79,000 clones, around 92% recorded once. Sequenced input: T cells isolated from PBMCs. These receptors originate from a human donor in good health. Some clones in this sample may be carry-over from other donors' samples.

The chain combines TRBV11-3 with TRBJ1-1, with 7 bases identical to TRBD1. Germline CDR1 is SGHNT and CDR2 is YENEEA. CDR3 size: 12 residues. The junction had 4 bases not matched to a gene; V was cut back by 4 bases and J by 8 bases. DNA for the CDR3: TGTGCCAGCAGCTCCCCAGGGGGGGAAGCTTTCTTT. Translated: CASSSPGGEAFF. The variable domain in full, with the rest retrieved from reference TRBV11-3 and TRBJ1-1, is EAGVVQSPRYKIIEKKQPVAFWCNPISGHNTLYWYLQNLGQGPELLIRYENEEAVDDSQLPKDRFSAERLKGVDSTLKIQPAELGDSAVYLCASSSPGGEAFFGQGTRLTVV.

For the CDR3, the DNA is TGTGCCAGCGGCCAGGGGGCTGGGGCCAACGTCCTGACTTTC. Residues: CASGQGAGANVLTF. The chain carries TRBV7-3 and TRBJ2-6; 7 nucleotides agree with TRBD1. Germline V gives CDR1 SGHTA, CDR2 FQGTGA. The CDR3 sequence is 14 residues long. V dropped 8 bases and J dropped 2; count of bases not matched to a gene: 3.

The chain joins TRBV2 to TRBJ1-1, with D possibly being TRBD1 (6 bases). CDR3 length: 12 residues. Germline values: CDR1 SNHLY, CDR2 FYNNEI. Deletions cut 9 bases from V and 7 bases from J, with 15 bases between. DNA of the CDR3: TGTGCCAGAGGACAGTTTCCCTTTGAAGCTTTCTTT. Its protein product is CARGQFPFEAFF.

This rearrangement joins TRBV7-9 to TRBJ2-5, with a weak D call TRBD1 (6 bases). The DNA end is a closer match to TRBJ2-7, so the J assignment may be wrong. Per the germline V gene, CDR1 is SEHNR and CDR2 is FQNEAQ (reference sequence). The CDR3 has 13 residues. CDR3 in amino acids: CACQQDSGYEQYF. CDR3 DNA sequence: TGTGCCTGCCAGCAGGACAGTGGTTACGAGCAGTACTTC.

This chain uses TRBV6-6 with TRBJ1-1, with TRBD1 matching 7 bases. V shed 6 bases and J 8 bases; nucleotides not matched to a gene: 3. The CDR3 has 11 residues. Germline V gene lookup returns CDR1 MNHNY and CDR2 SVGAGI (reference sequence). This CDR3 reads CASSQGGEAFF. CDR3 in DNA: TGTGCCAGCAGCCAGGGGGGAGAAGCTTTCTTT.

This clone was seen only once. The rearrangement joins TRBV7-6 to TRBJ1-4; D unresolved. Germline values: CDR1 SGHVS, CDR2 FNYEAQ. V lost 1 base and J 6 bases, leaving 12 bases between the germline ends. CDR3 length equals 15 residues. The CDR3 protein is CASSLGLLEDEKLFF. CDR3 in DNA: TGTGCCAGCAGCTTAGGGCTCCTAGAGGATGAAAAACTGTTTTTT. The full variable domain, its missing parts supplied by reference TRBV7-6 and TRBJ1-4, is GAGVSQSPRYKVTKRGQDVALRCDPISGHVSLYWYRQALGQGPEFLTYFNYEAQQDKSGLPNDRFSAERPEGSISTLTIQRTEQRDSAMYRCASSLGLLEDEKLFFGSGTQLSVL.

The chain employs TRBV7-9 and TRBJ2-1; the match to TRBD2 covers 7 bases. The length of the CDR3 is 16 residues. The trim removed 2 bases at V and 1 base at J, leaving 5 bases unmatched. The germline V gene encodes CDR1 SEHNR and CDR2 FQNEAQ (reference sequence). Written as DNA, the CDR3 is TGTGCCAGCAGCTTAACCCTAGCGGTGTCCTACAATGAGCAGTTCTTC. Its translation is CASSLTLAVSYNEQFF.

This clone occurred a few times. V and J are TRBV29-1 and TRBJ1-1; D is uncertain. The CDR3 is made up of 15 amino acids. V shed 0 bases and J shed 5 bases, with 16 bases lying between them. Germline V gene sequence: CDR1 SQVTM, CDR2 ANQGSEA. The chain's CDR3 is CSVEDPSRSLTEAFF. The CDR3 nucleotides read TGCAGCGTTGAAGACCCATCCCGGAGTTTGACTGAAGCTTTCTTT.

The chain combines TRBV16 with TRBJ2-2; D is undetermined. The germline V gene has CDR1 KGHSY and CDR2 FQNENV. This CDR3 has 15 residues. V lost 0 bases, J lost 5 bases, and 10 bases lay in between. The CDR3 region has the DNA TGTGCCAGCAGCCAATCTTACACCTTAACCGGGGAGCTGTTTTTT. Translated: CASSQSYTLTGELFF.

The chain joins TRBV23-1 to TRBJ1-5; no definite D call. TRBV23-1 qualifies as an ORF whose function is uncertain. The CDR3 totals 20 residues. V lost 3 bases to trimming and J lost 0 bases, with 24 bases between them. The CDR3 region is CASSHSSPQAALYSNQPQHF. The CDR3 region has the DNA TGCGCCAGCAGTCATTCGTCCCCGCAGGCAGCCCTTTATAGCAATCAGCCCCAGCATTTT.

This clone was seen only once. The CDR3 sequence is CASRSRTGVGNTIYF. The CDR3 nucleotides are TGTGCCAGCAGATCTCGGACAGGGGTGGGAAACACCATATATTTT. This chain uses TRBV7-9 with TRBJ1-3; 9 bases line up with TRBD1. Germline CDR1 SEHNR, CDR2 FQNEAQ (reference sequence). There are 15 residues in the CDR3. The junction had 7 bases not matched to a gene; V was cut back by 6 bases and J by 4 bases.

The chain joins TRBV5-6 to TRBJ1-2; D gene ambiguous. CDR1 is SGHDT and CDR2 is YYEEEE in the germline V gene. The V gene lost 4 bases and the J gene lost 0 bases, with 19 bases spanning the gap. The CDR3 totals 17 residues. CDR3 sequence: CASSTPVRNRANYGYTF. Here the CDR3 DNA reads TGTGCCAGCAGCACTCCGGTCAGGAACCGAGCTAACTATGGCTACACCTTC.

CDR3: CASSLQGAGNTIYF. CDR3 DNA sequence: TGTGCCAGTAGTCTCCAGGGGGCTGGAAACACCATATATTTT. The J gene is TRBJ1-3, the V gene TRBV19, with 7 bases lining up with TRBD1. Per germline, CDR1 LNHDA and CDR2 SQIVND (reference sequence). J gave up 2 bases and V 5 bases, and 3 bases lay outside the gene matches. CDR3 length: 14 residues. Variable domain in full (rest from reference TRBV19 and TRBJ1-3): DGGITQSPKYLFRKEGQNVTLSCEQNLNHDAMYWYRQDPGQGLRLIYYSQIVNDFQKGDIAEGYSVSREKKESFPLTVTSAQKNPTAFYLCASSLQGAGNTIYFGEGSWLTVV.

The chain carries TRBV5-3 and TRBJ2-5, with TRBD1 matching over 11 bases. TRBV5-3 is sorted into the ORF group, with uncertain function. This CDR3 has 16 residues. J was trimmed by 4 bases and V by 1 base; bases with no gene match: 6. The CDR3: CARSLYVGTGGETQYF. The CDR3 region has the DNA TGTGCCAGAAGCTTGTATGTGGGGACAGGGGGAGAGACCCAGTACTTC.

The chain couples TRBV5-6 to TRBJ2-1; 8 bases match TRBD2. The trim removed 2 bases at V and 9 bases at J, leaving 4 bases unmatched. The CDR3 covers 13 residues. CDR1 SGHDT and CDR2 YYEEEE come from the germline V gene. CDR3 bases: TGTGCCAGCAGCTTCCCCGGGGGGGCTGAGCAGTTCTTC. It is translated as CASSFPGGAEQFF.

This chain links TRBV9 with TRBJ1-1, with 8 nucleotides matching TRBD1. The CDR3 runs 16 residues. The germline CDR1 and CDR2 sequences are SGDLS and YYNGEE. With 0 bases clipped from V and 5 bases from J, the junction kept 9 bases outside the gene matches. The CDR3 is CASSVVQGGPGTEAFF. The DNA of the CDR3 is TGTGCCAGCAGCGTAGTACAGGGGGGTCCCGGAACTGAAGCTTTCTTT.

The V and J genes are TRBV7-9 and TRBJ1-1, with 11 bases matching TRBD1. Germline V gives CDR1 SEHNR, CDR2 FQNEAQ (reference sequence). Trimming at V came to 6 bases and at J to 6 bases, leaving 6 bases not matched to a gene. The CDR3 sequence is 14 residues long. CDR3 in DNA: TGTGCCAGCAGGGGACAGGGGGTTCGGGCTGAAGCTTTCTTT. Translation gives CASRGQGVRAEAFF.

This clone has just a few counts. J is TRBJ1-1 and V is TRBV28; tentatively, D is TRBD1 (6 bases). The germline V gene encodes CDR1 MDHEN and CDR2 SYDVKM. This CDR3 comprises 15 residues. Between the trimmed V and J ends, which lost 7 bases and 1 base, there was a span of 16 bases. CDR3 region: CASNAGEPTNTEAFF. CDR3 nucleotide sequence: TGTGCCAGCAACGCAGGGGAACCAACGAACACTGAAGCTTTCTTT.

The gene calls are TRBV6-1 and TRBJ1-2, with a weak D call TRBD1 (5 bases). Trimming left V 8 bases short and J 8 bases short, with 15 bases between. This CDR3 contains 12 residues. Germline lookup yields CDR1 MNHNS and CDR2 SASEGT. The CDR3 coding sequence is TGTGCCAGCGTAACAGGTGGGCCAGGCTACACCTTC. Protein sequence: CASVTGGPGYTF.

This rearrangement joins TRBV28 to TRBJ2-1, with TRBD1 identical over 12 bases. The CDR3 totals 14 residues. J lost 10 bases, V lost 5 bases, and 6 bases had no gene match. From germline, CDR1 is MDHEN and CDR2 SYDVKM. CDR3 protein: CASSPGQGAKEQFF. DNA of the CDR3: TGTGCCAGCAGTCCGGGACAGGGGGCGAAAGAGCAGTTCTTC. The whole variable domain, filled in from reference TRBV28 and TRBJ2-1, reads DVKVTQSSRYLVKRTGEKVFLECVQDMDHENMFWYRQDPGLGLRLIYFSYDVKMKEKGDIPEGYSVSREKKERFSLILESASTNQTSMYLCASSPGQGAKEQFFGPGTRLTVL.

The gene calls are TRBV11-2 and TRBJ2-7; TRBD2 aligns across 13 bases. Per the germline V gene, CDR1 is SGHAT and CDR2 is FQNNGV. CDR3 size: 19 residues. V was pared by 3 bases and J by 5 bases, with 16 bases of the junction left unmatched. CDR3 amino acids: CASSLSTTSGRPPYHEQYF. CDR3 coding DNA: TGTGCCAGCAGCTTGTCTACGACTAGCGGGAGGCCCCCTTACCACGAGCAGTACTTC.

The chain couples TRBV6-5 to TRBJ2-3; D call uncertain. Germline-derived CDR1 and CDR2 are MNHEY and SVGAGI. The CDR3 loop spans 13 amino acids. V dropped 6 bases and J dropped 1 base, with 8 bases sitting between them. The CDR3 sequence: CASRLPGTDTQYF. CDR3 nucleotide sequence: TGTGCCAGCAGACTTCCGGGCACAGATACGCAGTATTTT.

The chain employs TRBV7-3 and TRBJ1-1; TRBD1 matches 7 bases. Germline assignment: CDR1 SGHTA and CDR2 FQGTGA. The CDR3 loop spans 13 amino acids. V was clipped by 6 bases and J by 1 base; unmatched bases: 2. CDR3 sequence (DNA): TGTGCCAGCAGGAGGACAGGGAACACTGAAGCTTTCTTT. Translation: CASRRTGNTEAFF.

This chain uses TRBV30 with TRBJ2-5; 10 bases are a match to TRBD1. Germline CDR1 GTSNPN, CDR2 SVGIG (reference sequence). The trim removed 7 bases at V and 5 bases at J, leaving 10 bases unmatched. There are 14 residues in the CDR3. The CDR3 here is CAYWTGGFYETQYF. CDR3 bases: TGTGCCTACTGGACAGGGGGTTTCTATGAGACCCAGTACTTC.

The rearrangement uses TRBV28 and TRBJ1-3, with 8 bases matching TRBD1. Trimming removed 3 bases from V and 4 bases from J; junction bases left unmatched: 2. Germline V gives CDR1 MDHEN, CDR2 SYDVKM. CDR3 length: 14 amino acids. The CDR3 nucleotides read TGTGCCAGCAGTTTTGGGACAGGCGGAAACACCATATATTTT. It yields the protein CASSFGTGGNTIYF.

V and J are TRBV28 and TRBJ2-1; D is possibly TRBD2 (6 bases). This CDR3 spans 13 amino acids. V was shortened by 4 bases and J by 10 bases, with 14 bases between the two germline ends. Germline V gives CDR1 MDHEN, CDR2 SYDVKM. CDR3 nucleotide sequence: TGTGCCAGCAGTTCCTCGGTTCGGGGGGAGCAGTTCTTC. Protein sequence: CASSSSVRGEQFF.